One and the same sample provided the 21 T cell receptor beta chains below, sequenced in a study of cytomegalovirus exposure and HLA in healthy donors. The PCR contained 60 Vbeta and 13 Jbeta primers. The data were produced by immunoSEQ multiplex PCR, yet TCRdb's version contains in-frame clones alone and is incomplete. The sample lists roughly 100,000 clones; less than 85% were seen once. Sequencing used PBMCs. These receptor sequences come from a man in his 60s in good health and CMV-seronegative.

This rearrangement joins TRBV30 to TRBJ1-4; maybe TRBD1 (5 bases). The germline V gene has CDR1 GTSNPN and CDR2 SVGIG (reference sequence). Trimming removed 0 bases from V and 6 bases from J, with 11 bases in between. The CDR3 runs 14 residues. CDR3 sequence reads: CAWSVQVRDEKLFF. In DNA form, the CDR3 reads TGTGCCTGGAGTGTACAGGTTAGGGATGAAAAACTGTTTTTT.

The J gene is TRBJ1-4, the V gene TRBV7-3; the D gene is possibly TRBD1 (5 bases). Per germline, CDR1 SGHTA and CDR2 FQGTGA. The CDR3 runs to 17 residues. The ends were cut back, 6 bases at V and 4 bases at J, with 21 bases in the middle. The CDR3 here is CASRLIGGLGGNEKLFF. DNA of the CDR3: TGTGCCAGCAGGCTTATTGGAGGGCTCGGGGGTAATGAAAAACTGTTTTTT.

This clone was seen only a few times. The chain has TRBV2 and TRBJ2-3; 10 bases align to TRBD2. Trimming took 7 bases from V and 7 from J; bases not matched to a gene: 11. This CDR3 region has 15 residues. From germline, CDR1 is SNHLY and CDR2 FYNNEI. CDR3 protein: CASIRGLAGVNTQYF. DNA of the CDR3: TGTGCCAGCATCAGGGGGCTAGCGGGGGTAAATACGCAGTATTTT.

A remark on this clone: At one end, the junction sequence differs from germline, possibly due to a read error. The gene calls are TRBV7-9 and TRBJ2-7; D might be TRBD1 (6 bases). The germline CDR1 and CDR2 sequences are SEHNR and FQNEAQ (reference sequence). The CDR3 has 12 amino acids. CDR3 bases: TGTTCCAGCAGCCAACAGGGCTACGAGCAGTACTTC. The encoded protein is CSSSQQGYEQYF.

Written as DNA, the CDR3 is TGTGCCAGCACCGGCGGGGCCGAGATCAATCAGCCCCAGCATTTT. Its translation: CASTGGAEINQPQHF. This chain uses TRBV28 with TRBJ1-5, with TRBD1 as a possible D gene (5 bases). The V and J ends lost 7 bases and 3 bases respectively, with 16 bases between them. The germline CDR1 and CDR2 sequences are MDHEN and SYDVKM. This CDR3 has 15 residues.

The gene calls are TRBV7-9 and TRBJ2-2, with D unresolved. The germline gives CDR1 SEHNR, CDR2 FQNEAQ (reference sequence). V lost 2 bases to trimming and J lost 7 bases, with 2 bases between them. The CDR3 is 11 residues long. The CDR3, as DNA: TGTGCCAGCAGCTTACTCGGGGAGCTGTTTTTT. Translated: CASSLLGELFF.

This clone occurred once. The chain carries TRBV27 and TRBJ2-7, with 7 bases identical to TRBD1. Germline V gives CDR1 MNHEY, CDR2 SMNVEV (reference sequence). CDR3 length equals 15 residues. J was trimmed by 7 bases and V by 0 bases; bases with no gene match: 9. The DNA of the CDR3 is TGTGCCAGCAGTTTATCGAACAGGGGCCTAAGGGAGCAGTACTTC. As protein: CASSLSNRGLREQYF.

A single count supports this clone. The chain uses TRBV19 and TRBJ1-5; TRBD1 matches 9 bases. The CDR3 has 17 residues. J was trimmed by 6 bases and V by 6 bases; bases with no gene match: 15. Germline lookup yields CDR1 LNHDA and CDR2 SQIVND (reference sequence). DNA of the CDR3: TGTGCCAGTAGAATAACAGGGGGCAGTGGGCTCGGTCAGCCCCAGCATTTT. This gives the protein CASRITGGSGLGQPQHF.

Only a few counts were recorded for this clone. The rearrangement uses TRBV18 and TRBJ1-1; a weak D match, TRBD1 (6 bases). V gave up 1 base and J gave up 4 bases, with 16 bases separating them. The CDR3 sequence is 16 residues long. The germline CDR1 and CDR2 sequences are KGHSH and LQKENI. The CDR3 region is CASSPLGQPTGTEAFF. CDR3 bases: TGTGCCAGCTCACCACTCGGACAGCCCACGGGCACTGAAGCTTTCTTT. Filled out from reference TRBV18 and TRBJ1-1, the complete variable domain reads NAGVMQNPRHLVRRRGQEARLRCSPMKGHSHVYWYRQLPEEGLKFMVYLQKENIIDESGMPKERFSAEFPKEGPSILRIQQVVRGDSAAYFCASSPLGQPTGTEAFFGQGTRLTVV.

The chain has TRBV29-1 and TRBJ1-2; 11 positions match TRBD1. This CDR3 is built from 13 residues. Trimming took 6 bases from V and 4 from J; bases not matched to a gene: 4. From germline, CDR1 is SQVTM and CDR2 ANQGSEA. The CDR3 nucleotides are TGCAGCGTCGGGACAGGGGGTAGCTATGGCTACACCTTC. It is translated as CSVGTGGSYGYTF.

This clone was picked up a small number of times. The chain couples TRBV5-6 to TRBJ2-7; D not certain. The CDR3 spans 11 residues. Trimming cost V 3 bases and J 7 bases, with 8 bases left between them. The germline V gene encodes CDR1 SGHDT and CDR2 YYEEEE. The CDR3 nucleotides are TGTGCCAGCAGCTCGACTCGGGAGCAGTACTTC. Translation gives CASSSTREQYF.

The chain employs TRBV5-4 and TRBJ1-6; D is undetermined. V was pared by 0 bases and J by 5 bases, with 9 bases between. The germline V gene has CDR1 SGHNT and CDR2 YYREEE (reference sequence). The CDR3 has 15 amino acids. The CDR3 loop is CASSLGLRDNSPLHF. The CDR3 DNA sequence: TGTGCCAGCAGCTTGGGGTTACGGGATAATTCACCCCTCCACTTT. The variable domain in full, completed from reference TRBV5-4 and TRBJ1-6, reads ETGVTQSPTHLIKTRGQQVTLRCSSQSGHNTVSWYQQALGQGPQFIFQYYREEENGRGNFPPRFSGLQFPNYSSELNVNALELDDSALYLCASSLGLRDNSPLHFGNGTRLTVT.

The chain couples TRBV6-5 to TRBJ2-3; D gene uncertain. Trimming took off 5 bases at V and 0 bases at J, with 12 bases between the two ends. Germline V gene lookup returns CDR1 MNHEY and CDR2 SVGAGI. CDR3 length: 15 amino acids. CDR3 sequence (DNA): TGTGCCAGCAGTCTTCGAGGAGCTAGCACAGATACGCAGTATTTT. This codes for CASSLRGASTDTQYF.

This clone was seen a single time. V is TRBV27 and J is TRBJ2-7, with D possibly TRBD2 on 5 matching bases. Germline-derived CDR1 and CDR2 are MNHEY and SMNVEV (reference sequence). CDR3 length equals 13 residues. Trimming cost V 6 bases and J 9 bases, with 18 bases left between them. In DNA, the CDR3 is TGTGCCAGCAGCCTACGGGGTCACCCGGCGCAGTACTTC. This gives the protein CASSLRGHPAQYF.

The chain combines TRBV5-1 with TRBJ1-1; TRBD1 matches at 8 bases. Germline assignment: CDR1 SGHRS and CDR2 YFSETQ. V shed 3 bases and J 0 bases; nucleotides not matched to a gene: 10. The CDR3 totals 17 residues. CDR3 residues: CASSSSPGTGLNTEAFF. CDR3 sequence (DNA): TGCGCCAGCAGCTCAAGTCCCGGGACAGGTTTGAACACTGAAGCTTTCTTT.

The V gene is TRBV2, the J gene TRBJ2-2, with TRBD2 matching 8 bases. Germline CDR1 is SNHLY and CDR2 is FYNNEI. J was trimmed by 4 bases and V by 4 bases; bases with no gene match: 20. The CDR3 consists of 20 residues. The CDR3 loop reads CASSARAGLAGAGSTGELFF. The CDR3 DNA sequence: TGTGCCAGCAGTGCAAGAGCCGGACTAGCCGGAGCAGGAAGCACCGGGGAGCTGTTTTTT.

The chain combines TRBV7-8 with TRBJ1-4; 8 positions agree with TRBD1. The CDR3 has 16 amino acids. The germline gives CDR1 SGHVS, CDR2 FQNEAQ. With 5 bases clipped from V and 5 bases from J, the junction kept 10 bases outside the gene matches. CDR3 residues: CASSPTAWTGNEKLFF. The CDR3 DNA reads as TGTGCCAGCAGCCCGACCGCCTGGACAGGGAATGAAAAACTGTTTTTT.

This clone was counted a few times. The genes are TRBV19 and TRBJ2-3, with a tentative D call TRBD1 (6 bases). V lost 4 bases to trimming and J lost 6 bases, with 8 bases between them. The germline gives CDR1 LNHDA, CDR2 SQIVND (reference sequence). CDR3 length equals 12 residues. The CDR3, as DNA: TGTGCCAGTAGTAACGACAGGGATACGCAGTATTTT. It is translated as CASSNDRDTQYF.

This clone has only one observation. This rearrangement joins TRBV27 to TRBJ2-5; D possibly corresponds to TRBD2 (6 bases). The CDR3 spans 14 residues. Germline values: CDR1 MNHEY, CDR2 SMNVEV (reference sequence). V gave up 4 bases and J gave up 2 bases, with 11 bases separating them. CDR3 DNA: TGTGCCAGCAGTTACACCGGGACTCAAGAGACCCAGTACTTC. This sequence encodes CASSYTGTQETQYF.

The CDR3 spells CASSQSGTGLGGITEAFF. As DNA, the CDR3 is TGTGCCAGCAGCCAGTCGGGAACGGGTTTAGGTGGTATCACTGAAGCTTTCTTT. V is TRBV7-8 and J is TRBJ1-1; D is unresolved. The germline V gene has CDR1 SGHVS and CDR2 FQNEAQ. The length of the CDR3 is 18 residues. Between the trimmed V and J ends, which lost 5 bases and 4 bases, there was a span of 26 bases.

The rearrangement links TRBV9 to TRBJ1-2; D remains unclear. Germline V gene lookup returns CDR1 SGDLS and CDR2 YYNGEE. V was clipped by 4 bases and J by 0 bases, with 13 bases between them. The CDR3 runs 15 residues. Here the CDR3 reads CASSPTMHTNYGYTF. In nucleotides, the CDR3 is TGTGCCAGCAGCCCTACCATGCATACTAACTATGGCTACACCTTC.